Shown below are 28 T cell receptor beta chains from a single sample sequenced in a study of T cells in Graves' hyperthyroidism and ophthalmopathy. Authors of the study amplified TCR beta CDR3 regions from RNA transcripts. TCR CDR3 underwent first-round RT-PCR with the HTBI primer set. In TCRdb, the multiplex PCR reads were re-called with MiXCR into one record per CDR3 protein. The table shows around 570,000 distinct CDR3 sequences, with around 20% occurring only once. The sequenced sample was blood. The source is a middle-aged man with Graves' ophthalmopathy.

This clonotype turned up a few times. The chain joins TRBV20-1 to TRBJ1-2, with D maybe TRBD1 (5 bases). V dropped 0 bases and J dropped 8 bases, with 13 bases sitting between them. Germline V gene lookup returns CDR1 DFQATT and CDR2 SNEGSKA (reference sequence). The CDR3 contains 13 residues. The CDR3 sequence: CSARDKQGYGYTF. The DNA for the CDR3 is TGCAGTGCTAGAGATAAGCAGGGATACGGCTACACCTTC.

This clonotype was detected only a few times. The J gene is TRBJ2-7, the V gene TRBV6-1; TRBD2 agrees at 7 bases. Trimming removed 5 bases from V and 3 bases from J; junction bases left unmatched: 7. The CDR3 covers 14 residues. Looked up from germline, CDR1 is MNHNS and CDR2 is SASEGT. The CDR3 DNA sequence: TGTGCCAGCAGTCCCGGGACTATCTTCTACGAGCAGTACTTC. It yields the protein CASSPGTIFYEQYF.

Of note for this clonotype: A read error may be the cause here, since a much bigger clone is one base away. V and J are TRBV9 and TRBJ2-7; 8 bases match TRBD2. The length of the CDR3 is 16 residues. Per germline, CDR1 SGDLS and CDR2 YYNGEE. Unmatched junction bases numbered 16, after V lost 4 bases and J lost 7 bases. Here the CDR3 reads CASSPPGAGARSEQYF. Here the CDR3 DNA reads TGTGCCAGCAGCCCCCCGGGAGCGGGAGCGCGTAGTGAGCAGTACTTC.

J is TRBJ2-2 and V is TRBV15; 9 nucleotides align to TRBD2. Germline V gene sequence: CDR1 LNHNV, CDR2 YYDKDF (reference sequence). This CDR3 has 18 amino acids. Germline trimming cut 5 bases from V and 3 bases from J; bases unmatched to any gene: 13. The DNA for the CDR3 is TGTGCCACCAGCCGGGGGGGGAGCGGGGGGCCTCACACCGGGGAGCTGTTTTTT. Its protein is CATSRGGSGGPHTGELFF.

In its sample, this clonotype was seen a few times. This sequence joins TRBV29-1 and TRBJ2-7; 11 bases are shared with TRBD1. With 5 bases clipped from V and 4 bases from J, the junction kept 7 bases outside the gene matches. The CDR3 has 14 amino acids. The germline V gene encodes CDR1 SQVTM and CDR2 ANQGSEA. Here the CDR3 DNA reads TGCAGCGTTCCCGGGACAGGGGGTAGGTACGAGCAGTACTTC. This gives the protein CSVPGTGGRYEQYF.

This clonotype was seen a few times. V and J are TRBV28 and TRBJ2-3; TRBD2 agrees at 14 bases. CDR3 size: 17 residues. Per germline, CDR1 MDHEN and CDR2 SYDVKM. V shed 6 bases, J shed 1 base, and the junction held 6 bases outside the gene matches. CDR3 residues: CASRPPGLAGGTDTQYF. The CDR3 DNA is TGTGCCAGCAGACCCCCGGGACTAGCGGGAGGCACAGATACGCAGTATTTT.

In this sample, this clonotype turned up many times. The CDR3 DNA is TGTGCCAGCTCACCAGGGCGTGCGGAGAACACTGAAGCTTTCTTT. Translation: CASSPGRAENTEAFF. The chain carries TRBV18 and TRBJ1-1, with unresolved D. This CDR3 is 15 amino acids long. V gave up 2 bases and J gave up 1 base, with 11 bases separating them. Germline V lookup: CDR1 KGHSH, CDR2 LQKENI.

This clonotype turned up a few times. The J gene is TRBJ2-5, the V gene TRBV6-5, with D perhaps TRBD1 (6 bases). The CDR3 consists of 14 residues. V gave up 4 bases and J gave up 4 bases, with 13 bases separating them. Germline CDR1 reads MNHEY; CDR2 reads SVGAGI. This CDR3 reads CASSSYREGETQYF. As DNA, the CDR3 is TGTGCCAGCAGTTCTTACAGGGAAGGAGAGACCCAGTACTTC.

V is TRBV7-9 and J is TRBJ2-7; 8 nucleotides align to TRBD2. Germline values: CDR1 SEHNR, CDR2 FQNEAQ (reference sequence). V trimming: 6 bases; J trimming: 7 bases; junction bases outside the gene matches: 14. The CDR3 contains 15 residues. CDR3 nucleotides: TGTGCCAGCAGGCCTCAAGCGGGGGCGTCCGGAGAGCAGTACTTC. Amino acids: CASRPQAGASGEQYF. The variable domain in full, with the rest retrieved from reference TRBV7-9 and TRBJ2-7, is DTGVSQNPRHKITKRGQNVTFRCDPISEHNRLYWYRQTLGQGPEFLTYFQNEAQLEKSRLLSDRFSAERPKGSFSTLEIQRTEQGDSAMYLCASRPQAGASGEQYFGPGTRLTVT.

This clonotype was found many times. The V gene is TRBV6-2 or TRBV6-3, the J gene TRBJ1-2; no clear D. The CDR3 covers 14 residues. The V gene's germline CDR1 is MNHEY and CDR2 SVGEGT. The ends were cut back, 2 bases at V and 6 bases at J, with 13 bases in the middle. The DNA of the CDR3 is TGTGCCAGCAGTTACGGGCAGCGTTTCGATGGCTACACCTTC. This gives the protein CASSYGQRFDGYTF.

The chain joins TRBV9 to TRBJ2-1; 7 bases map to TRBD2. With 2 bases clipped from V and 5 bases from J, the junction kept 4 bases outside the gene matches. The CDR3 totals 14 residues. Germline V gene data show CDR1 as SGDLS and CDR2 as YYNGEE. The CDR3 DNA is TGTGCCAGCAGCGTCGGGGGGTCCCACAATGAGCAGTTCTTC. Translating it yields CASSVGGSHNEQFF.

The V call is TRBV28, the J call TRBJ2-7; no clear D gene. CDR3 length equals 16 residues. V was trimmed by 3 bases and J by 0 bases, leaving 15 bases between them. The germline V gene encodes CDR1 MDHEN and CDR2 SYDVKM. CDR3 sequence: CASSFSTDNLSYEQYF. The CDR3 coding sequence is TGTGCCAGCAGTTTTTCCACCGATAACCTCTCCTACGAGCAGTACTTC.

This clonotype was counted ten times or more. This chain links TRBV30 with TRBJ2-3; 10 bases are a match to TRBD1. The germline gives CDR1 GTSNPN, CDR2 SVGIG (reference sequence). Trimming cost V 4 bases and J 7 bases; bases outside gene matches: 11. The CDR3 totals 15 residues. CDR3 in amino acids: CAWTGKGQGTHTQYF. The CDR3 nucleotides read TGTGCCTGGACCGGAAAGGGACAGGGGACCCATACGCAGTATTTT. The whole variable domain, remainder taken from reference TRBV30 and TRBJ2-3, is SQTIHQWPATLVQPVGSPLSLECTVEGTSNPNLYWYRQAAGRGLQLLFYSVGIGQISSEVPQNLSASRPQDRQFILSSKKLLLSDSGFYLCAWTGKGQGTHTQYFGPGTRLTVL.

This clonotype was counted many times. Written as DNA, the CDR3 is TGTGCCAGCTCACCGACTAAGGGAATGCAAGAGACCCAGTACTTC. This encodes CASSPTKGMQETQYF. V is TRBV18 and J is TRBJ2-5, with D perhaps TRBD2 (5 bases). The germline gives CDR1 KGHSH, CDR2 LQKENI. CDR3 size: 15 residues. V lost 3 bases to trimming and J lost 2 bases, with 13 bases between them.

V is TRBV12-3 or TRBV12-4 and J is TRBJ1-2; the D is unclear. This CDR3 has 13 amino acids. The germline V and J ends were trimmed by 5 bases and 6 bases, with 13 bases remaining between them. The CDR3 loop is CASSLRRAHGYTF. The CDR3, as DNA: TGTGCCAGCAGTCTCCGGCGTGCTCATGGCTACACCTTC.

This clonotype was counted at least ten times. The chain couples TRBV28 to TRBJ2-2, with D possibly matching TRBD1 (6 bases). Trimming took off 3 bases at V and 2 bases at J, with 16 bases between the two ends. The germline V gene has CDR1 MDHEN and CDR2 SYDVKM. The CDR3 is 17 amino acids. CDR3 region: CASSLWRQGSNTGELFF. The CDR3 DNA sequence: TGTGCCAGCAGTTTGTGGCGGCAGGGGAGTAACACCGGGGAGCTGTTTTTT.

The chain joins TRBV12-5 to TRBJ2-7; D call uncertain. The CDR3 consists of 13 residues. Germline-derived CDR1 and CDR2 are LGHNT and FRNRAP. Trimming took 3 bases from V and 0 from J, leaving 6 bases between them. The CDR3 sequence: CASGFLSSYEQYF. CDR3 sequence (DNA): TGTGCTAGTGGTTTCCTCAGCTCCTACGAGCAGTACTTC.

The genes are TRBV19 and TRBJ1-1; 10 nucleotides line up with TRBD1. The ends lost 6 bases at V and 3 bases at J; junction bases unmatched: 7. This CDR3 comprises 15 residues. Germline assignment: CDR1 LNHDA and CDR2 SQIVND (reference sequence). CDR3 DNA sequence: TGTGCCAGTAGCCGACCGGGACAGGGGTACACTGAAGCTTTCTTT. It specifies CASSRPGQGYTEAFF.

This chain uses TRBV20-1 with TRBJ2-1; 14 bases match TRBD2. V gave up 1 base and J gave up 0 bases; unmatched junction bases: 2. Germline lookup yields CDR1 DFQATT and CDR2 SNEGSKA (reference sequence). The CDR3 loop spans 17 amino acids. The CDR3 reads CSARGLAGGSSYNEQFF. In nucleotides, the CDR3 is TGCAGTGCTAGAGGACTAGCGGGAGGGAGCTCCTACAATGAGCAGTTCTTC.

Many counts were recorded for this clonotype. The chain joins TRBV5-1 to TRBJ2-7; possible D gene TRBD2, 6 bases. The CDR3 sequence is 15 residues long. Trimming stripped 5 bases from V and 0 bases from J, with 15 bases between. The germline V gene encodes CDR1 SGHRS and CDR2 YFSETQ. CDR3 nucleotides: TGCGCCAGCAGTCTCTTGGGGAGGAGCTCCTACGAGCAGTACTTC. Its protein is CASSLLGRSSYEQYF. Based on the CDR3 plus reference TRBV5-1 and TRBJ2-7, the full variable domain is KAGVTQTPRYLIKTRGQQVTLSCSPISGHRSVSWYQQTPGQGLQFLFEYFSETQRNKGNFPGRFSGRQFSNSRSEMNVSTLELGDSALYLCASSLLGRSSYEQYFGPGTRLTVT.

This rearrangement joins TRBV6-2 or TRBV6-3 to TRBJ2-7, with D perhaps matching TRBD1 or TRBD2 (5 bases each). The CDR3 is made up of 13 amino acids. Per the germline V gene, CDR1 is MNHEY and CDR2 is SVGEGT. V lost 10 bases and J lost 3, with 16 bases in between. The CDR3 here is CAIDSGTHYEQYF. Written as DNA, the CDR3 is TGTGCCATCGACTCGGGGACCCACTACGAGCAGTACTTC.

V is TRBV10-3 and J is TRBJ2-3; 7 bases match TRBD1. Germline V gene data show CDR1 as ENHRY and CDR2 as SYGVKD. V was clipped by 6 bases and J by 6 bases; unmatched bases: 9. CDR3 length: 14 residues. The CDR3 loop is CAIRGDSFSDTQYF. CDR3 nucleotide sequence: TGTGCCATCAGAGGGGACAGTTTTTCGGATACGCAGTATTTT.

At least ten counts were recorded for this clonotype. This chain joins TRBV13 and TRBJ1-2; D not resolved. The CDR3 totals 13 residues. Germline-derived CDR1 and CDR2 are PRHDT and FYEKMQ (reference sequence). The V end was cut by 6 bases, the J end by 5 bases, with 13 bases between. The CDR3 DNA is TGTGCCAGCAGTAACGACCGAAAATATGGCTACACCTTC. This gives the protein CASSNDRKYGYTF.

This clonotype has more than one count but fewer than ten. The V gene is TRBV20-1, the J gene TRBJ2-5; 9 bases match TRBD2. Losses at the gene ends were 4 bases for V and 12 bases for J; bases not matched to a gene: 18. Germline V lookup: CDR1 DFQATT, CDR2 SNEGSKA (reference sequence). The CDR3 is made up of 15 amino acids. The CDR3 spells CSATAQGTLAGKKYF. CDR3 coding DNA: TGCAGTGCTACGGCGCAGGGTACTCTAGCGGGGAAAAAGTACTTC.

V usage is TRBV7-8 and J usage is TRBJ2-2, with 10 bases that match TRBD1. Germline CDR1 and CDR2: SGHVS and FQNEAQ. The CDR3 has 15 amino acids. The V segment lost 5 bases and the J segment 4 bases; nucleotides outside the gene matches: 4. The CDR3 region is CASSTGQGSTGELFF. The CDR3 DNA sequence: TGTGCCAGCAGCACGGGACAGGGGTCCACCGGGGAGCTGTTTTTT.

Ten or more counts support this clonotype. V gene TRBV5-1 combines with J gene TRBJ2-7; TRBD1 agrees at 7 bases. Germline assignment: CDR1 SGHRS and CDR2 YFSETQ. V lost 4 bases and J lost 1; bases outside the gene matches: 5. CDR3 size: 14 residues. The CDR3 coding sequence is TGCGCCAGCAGCACCCCGGGACAGTCCTACGAGCAGTACTTC. This translates into CASSTPGQSYEQYF. Looking up the rest from reference TRBV5-1 and TRBJ2-7 gives the full variable domain: KAGVTQTPRYLIKTRGQQVTLSCSPISGHRSVSWYQQTPGQGLQFLFEYFSETQRNKGNFPGRFSGRQFSNSRSEMNVSTLELGDSALYLCASSTPGQSYEQYFGPGTRLTVT.

This clonotype has at least ten counts. The rearrangement joins TRBV11-2 to TRBJ2-7, with D maybe TRBD1 (5 bases). The CDR3 has 14 amino acids. Germline CDR1 reads SGHAT; CDR2 reads FQNNGV. V lost 1 base and J 0 bases, leaving 7 bases between the germline ends. The CDR3 loop reads CASSLGRASYEQYF. CDR3 nucleotide sequence: TGTGCCAGCAGCTTAGGCAGGGCCTCCTACGAGCAGTACTTC.

This clonotype was detected ten times or more. The chain has TRBV7-9 and TRBJ2-7; 8 bases align to TRBD1. The trim removed 1 base at V and 7 bases at J, leaving 6 bases unmatched. Germline lookup yields CDR1 SEHNR and CDR2 FQNEAQ (reference sequence). There are 14 residues in the CDR3. CDR3: CASSLGITGGEQYF. The CDR3 DNA reads as TGTGCCAGCAGCTTAGGGATTACAGGGGGTGAGCAGTACTTC. Full variable domain (outside the CDR3, taken from reference TRBV7-9 and TRBJ2-7): DTGVSQNPRHKITKRGQNVTFRCDPISEHNRLYWYRQTLGQGPEFLTYFQNEAQLEKSRLLSDRFSAERPKGSFSTLEIQRTEQGDSAMYLCASSLGITGGEQYFGPGTRLTVT.